These T cell receptor beta chains were read from a single sample in a study of shared clonotypes between healthy human individuals. TCRdb keeps only in-frame clones here, not all; method: immunoSEQ multiplex PCR. The table includes roughly 2,000,000 clones, approximately 94% detected once. Specimen: naive CD8+ T cells sorted from blood. Receptor source: a man between 18 and 35 years old in good health. The CDR3 runs from the conserved cysteine through the conserved F or W. A D gene is named only where the DNA matches it firmly. Clone size is stated in some rows and not others, as once, few, many or a class when expanded.

clone_size: -
j_call: TRBJ2-5
d_call: TRBD1
v_call: TRBV7-9
cdr3_aa: CASSLGDRVETQYF
cdr3_nt: TGTGCCAGCAGCTTGGGCGACAGGGTGGAGACCCAGTACTTC

clone_size: -
j_call: TRBJ1-1
d_call: -
v_call: TRBV5-1
cdr3_aa: CASSLDGSDNTEAFF
cdr3_nt: TGCGCCAGCAGCTTGGACGGCAGTGATAACACTGAAGCTTTCTTT

clone_size: -
j_call: TRBJ2-7
d_call: TRBD2
v_call: TRBV9
cdr3_aa: CASSATRGGTYEQYF
cdr3_nt: TGTGCCAGCAGCGCAACCCGGGGGGGTACCTACGAGCAGTACTTC

clone_size: -
j_call: TRBJ2-7
d_call: TRBD2
v_call: TRBV11-3
cdr3_aa: CASSPSGGGYEQYF
cdr3_nt: TGTGCCAGCAGCCCTAGCGGGGGGGGCTACGAGCAGTACTTC

clone_size: -
j_call: TRBJ2-7
d_call: TRBD1
v_call: TRBV27
cdr3_aa: CASSPTGVAYEQYF
cdr3_nt: TGTGCCAGCAGTCCAACAGGGGTGGCCTACGAGCAGTACTTC

clone_size: few
j_call: TRBJ1-1
d_call: -
v_call: TRBV25-1
cdr3_aa: CASSEGYTEAFF
cdr3_nt: TGTGCCAGCAGTGAGGGGTACACTGAAGCTTTCTTT

clone_size: -
j_call: TRBJ2-7
d_call: TRBD2
v_call: TRBV14
cdr3_aa: CASSLQPGLAEPAYEQYF
cdr3_nt: TGTGCCAGCAGCCTACAGCCGGGACTAGCGGAACCTGCTTACGAGCAGTACTTC

clone_size: once
j_call: TRBJ2-7
d_call: -
v_call: TRBV18
cdr3_aa: CASSPLGDSYEQYF
cdr3_nt: TGTGCCAGCTCACCATTGGGGGATTCCTACGAGCAGTACTTC

clone_size: once
j_call: TRBJ2-5
d_call: -
v_call: TRBV7-9
cdr3_aa: CASSSSPAGPMQETQYF
cdr3_nt: TGTGCCAGCAGCTCATCCCCAGCGGGCCCGATGCAAGAGACCCAGTACTTC

clone_size: once
j_call: TRBJ2-3
d_call: -
v_call: TRBV9
cdr3_aa: CASKADGADPTDTQYF
cdr3_nt: TGTGCCAGCAAGGCCGACGGAGCGGATCCGACAGATACGCAGTATTTT

clone_size: -
j_call: TRBJ2-7
d_call: TRBD2
v_call: TRBV6-5
cdr3_aa: CASRNSGDTPYEQYF
cdr3_nt: TGTGCCAGCCGGAATAGCGGGGATACTCCCTACGAGCAGTACTTC

clone_size: -
j_call: TRBJ2-7
d_call: -
v_call: TRBV5-6
cdr3_aa: CASNGAGWYEQYF
cdr3_nt: TGTGCCTCCAACGGGGCAGGGTGGTACGAGCAGTACTTC

clone_size: -
j_call: TRBJ2-3
d_call: TRBD2
v_call: TRBV4-1
cdr3_aa: CASSQDVRGGTDTQYF
cdr3_nt: TGCGCCAGCAGCCAAGATGTACGGGGGGGCACAGATACGCAGTATTTT

clone_size: -
j_call: TRBJ2-7
d_call: TRBD1
v_call: TRBV13
cdr3_aa: CASSSAGAGGRNEQYF
cdr3_nt: TGTGCCAGCAGCTCAGCGGGTGCAGGGGGCCGGAACGAGCAGTACTTC

clone_size: -
j_call: TRBJ1-2
d_call: -
v_call: TRBV7-2
cdr3_aa: CASSFASRRDYGYTF
cdr3_nt: TGTGCCAGCAGCTTTGCCTCCCGGCGGGACTATGGCTACACCTTC

clone_size: -
j_call: TRBJ2-7
d_call: TRBD1
v_call: TRBV30
cdr3_aa: CAWREDRGEQYF
cdr3_nt: TGTGCCTGGAGGGAGGACAGGGGCGAGCAGTACTTC

clone_size: -
j_call: TRBJ2-3
d_call: TRBD2
v_call: TRBV6-6
cdr3_aa: CASQRTSGGLGYF
cdr3_nt: TGTGCCAGTCAAAGGACTAGCGGGGGACTTGGGTATTTT

clone_size: once
j_call: TRBJ2-1
d_call: TRBD2
v_call: TRBV9
cdr3_aa: CASSASSGVYNEQFF
cdr3_nt: TGTGCCAGCAGCGCCTCTAGCGGAGTCTACAATGAGCAGTTCTTC

clone_size: -
j_call: TRBJ2-1
d_call: TRBD1
v_call: TRBV6-4
cdr3_aa: CASSPRDSSYNEQFF
cdr3_nt: TGTGCCAGCAGCCCACGGGACAGCTCCTACAATGAGCAGTTCTTC

clone_size: -
j_call: TRBJ2-7
d_call: -
v_call: TRBV19
cdr3_aa: CASSMVANLAYEQYF
cdr3_nt: TGTGCCAGTAGTATGGTGGCAAACTTAGCCTACGAGCAGTACTTC

clone_size: -
j_call: TRBJ2-7
d_call: TRBD2
v_call: TRBV10-1
cdr3_aa: CASSEAGGGYEQYF
cdr3_nt: TGCGCCAGCAGTGAGGCTGGCGGGGGATACGAGCAGTACTTC

clone_size: -
j_call: TRBJ1-4
d_call: -
v_call: TRBV30
cdr3_aa: CAWSVDARAGEKLFF
cdr3_nt: TGTGCCTGGAGTGTAGATGCCCGGGCCGGTGAAAAACTGTTTTTT

clone_size: -
j_call: TRBJ2-2
d_call: TRBD2
v_call: TRBV9
cdr3_aa: CASSPHGGGTGELFF
cdr3_nt: TGTGCCAGCAGCCCCCATGGGGGAGGGACCGGGGAGCTGTTTTTT

clone_size: -
j_call: TRBJ2-2
d_call: -
v_call: TRBV7-9
cdr3_aa: CASSPVAGTGELFF
cdr3_nt: TGTGCCAGCAGCCCGGTAGCTGGAACCGGGGAGCTGTTTTTT

clone_size: -
j_call: TRBJ2-2
d_call: -
v_call: TRBV5-4
cdr3_aa: CASSLYGGTGELFF
cdr3_nt: TGTGCCAGCAGCTTGTACGGGGGCACCGGGGAGCTGTTTTTT

clone_size: -
j_call: TRBJ2-1
d_call: -
v_call: TRBV12-5
cdr3_aa: CASGLVAGFDGTNYNEQFF
cdr3_nt: TGTGCTAGTGGTTTGGTCGCGGGGTTCGACGGGACAAACTACAATGAGCAGTTCTTC

clone_size: -
j_call: TRBJ2-4
d_call: -
v_call: TRBV10-1
cdr3_aa: CASQGAKNIQYF
cdr3_nt: TGCGCCAGTCAGGGGGCCAAAAACATTCAGTACTTC

clone_size: -
j_call: TRBJ1-1
d_call: TRBD1
v_call: TRBV6-1
cdr3_aa: CASSVLTGGKNTEAFF
cdr3_nt: TGTGCCAGCAGTGTCCTGACAGGGGGAAAGAACACTGAAGCTTTCTTT

clone_size: -
j_call: TRBJ2-4
d_call: -
v_call: TRBV9
cdr3_aa: CASSVGGGAKNIQYF
cdr3_nt: TGTGCCAGCAGCGTAGGGGGTGGTGCCAAAAACATTCAGTACTTC

clone_size: -
j_call: TRBJ2-1
d_call: TRBD2
v_call: TRBV27
cdr3_aa: CASSSTPASGLYNEQFF
cdr3_nt: TGTGCCAGCAGTTCCACCCCGGCTAGCGGGCTCTACAATGAGCAGTTCTTC

clone_size: -
j_call: TRBJ2-7
d_call: -
v_call: TRBV6-5
cdr3_aa: CASSYGGPSGEQYF
cdr3_nt: TGTGCCAGCAGTTACGGGGGGCCCAGTGGCGAGCAGTACTTC

clone_size: -
j_call: TRBJ2-7
d_call: -
v_call: TRBV10-3
cdr3_aa: CAISEMEGRYEQYF
cdr3_nt: TGTGCCATCAGTGAGATGGAGGGAAGATACGAGCAGTACTTC

clone_size: -
j_call: TRBJ2-7
d_call: -
v_call: TRBV7-6
cdr3_aa: CASSLGGGYEQYF
cdr3_nt: TGTGCCAGCAGCTTAGGGGGTGGGTACGAGCAGTACTTC

clone_size: -
j_call: TRBJ2-3
d_call: TRBD2
v_call: TRBV27
cdr3_aa: CASSLLAGGADTQYF
cdr3_nt: TGTGCCAGCAGTTTATTAGCGGGAGGCGCAGATACGCAGTATTTT

clone_size: -
j_call: TRBJ2-2
d_call: TRBD2
v_call: TRBV19
cdr3_aa: CASSIRTGGTGELFF
cdr3_nt: TGTGCCAGTAGTATCCGGACGGGGGGCACCGGGGAGCTGTTTTTT

clone_size: -
j_call: TRBJ2-7
d_call: -
v_call: TRBV27
cdr3_aa: CASSLSGERAYEQYF
cdr3_nt: TGTGCCAGCAGTTTATCGGGGGAGAGGGCCTACGAGCAGTACTTC

clone_size: -
j_call: TRBJ2-1
d_call: TRBD2
v_call: TRBV19
cdr3_aa: CASSEVASGGLYNEQFF
cdr3_nt: TGTGCCAGTAGTGAGGTAGCTAGCGGGGGACTATACAATGAGCAGTTCTTC

clone_size: once
j_call: TRBJ2-2
d_call: -
v_call: TRBV7-9
cdr3_aa: CASSPRGQPTGELFF
cdr3_nt: TGTGCCAGCAGCCCCCGAGGACAGCCCACCGGGGAGCTGTTTTTT

clone_size: once
j_call: TRBJ1-1
d_call: -
v_call: TRBV18
cdr3_aa: CASSPDDRPNTEAFF
cdr3_nt: TGTGCCAGCTCACCAGACGACAGACCAAACACTGAAGCTTTCTTT

clone_size: -
j_call: TRBJ1-5
d_call: TRBD1
v_call: TRBV4-1
cdr3_aa: CASSQDPGQGGWQPQHF
cdr3_nt: TGCGCCAGCAGCCAAGACCCGGGACAGGGGGGATGGCAGCCCCAGCATTTT

clone_size: -
j_call: TRBJ1-1
d_call: -
v_call: TRBV27
cdr3_aa: CASSLGTEAFF
cdr3_nt: TGTGCCAGCAGTTTGGGCACTGAAGCTTTCTTT

clone_size: once
j_call: TRBJ1-1
d_call: TRBD1
v_call: TRBV6-6
cdr3_aa: CASRTRGPNTEAFF
cdr3_nt: TGTGCCAGCAGAACCAGGGGGCCAAACACTGAAGCTTTCTTT